Listed below are T cell receptor beta chains from one sample, sequenced in a study of blood T cell repertoires in COVID-19. TCRdb keeps only in-frame clones here, not all; method: immunoSEQ multiplex PCR. This sample has around 300,000 clones; over 80% occur once, and the top ten carry over 3.5%. The sequenced sample consisted of peripheral blood. These receptors were taken from a woman aged 45-65 years with active or convalescent COVID-19. CDR3s include the opening cysteine and the closing phenylalanine or tryptophan. The order of the fields is J gene, V gene, D gene, clone size, CDR3 protein, CDR3 DNA. D genes are given only for firm matches. The listing skips clone size in some rows; elsewhere it reads once, few, many or a size class.

>TRBJ2-6|TRBV18|-|-
CASSSSSGANVLTF
TGTGCCAGCTCATCCAGCTCTGGGGCCAACGTCCTGACTTTC
>TRBJ1-1|TRBV2|TRBD1|-
CASSENRGTEAFF
TGTGCCAGCAGTGAAAACAGGGGAACTGAAGCTTTCTTT
>TRBJ2-7|TRBV7-2|TRBD2|-
CASSLDLAGSYEQYF
TGTGCCAGCAGCTTAGACCTAGCGGGGTCCTACGAGCAGTACTTC
>TRBJ2-7|TRBV6-5|TRBD1|-
CASSYYRTGISYEQYF
TGTGCCAGCAGTTACTATAGGACAGGGATTTCCTACGAGCAGTACTTC
>TRBJ1-4|TRBV5-8|TRBD1|-
CASSPLGTGEREKLFF
TGTGCCAGCAGCCCACTCGGGACAGGGGAAAGGGAAAAACTGTTTTTT
>TRBJ2-5|TRBV19|TRBD1|-
CASSIARGQETQYF
TGTGCCAGTAGTATTGCCAGGGGGCAGGAGACCCAGTACTTC
>TRBJ2-5|TRBV2|-|-
CASGYRQETQYF
TGTGCCAGCGGTTACAGGCAAGAGACCCAGTACTTC
>TRBJ1-1|TRBV7-8|-|-
CASSPNPGDTEAFF
TGTGCCAGCAGCCCCAATCCCGGGGACACTGAAGCTTTCTTT
>TRBJ1-4|TRBV23-1|-|-
CASSQFVVCRPPTNEKLFF
TGCGCCAGCAGTCAATTCGTGGTGTGCAGGCCCCCAACTAATGAAAAACTGTTTTTT
>TRBJ2-1|TRBV11-1|-|-
CASSAAPSSYNEQFF
TGTGCCAGCAGCGCGGCCCCAAGCTCCTACAATGAGCAGTTCTTC
>TRBJ1-6|TRBV25-1|-|-
CASSATGGGGNSPLHF
TGTGCCAGCAGTGCCACCGGGGGGGGCGGTAATTCACCCCTCCACTTT
>TRBJ1-5|TRBV30|-|-
CAWSVRRGVGNQPQHF
TGTGCCTGGAGTGTACGACGGGGAGTCGGCAATCAGCCCCAGCATTTT
>TRBJ1-2|TRBV28|TRBD1|-
CASSFGTGRRGYGYTF
TGTGCCAGCAGTTTCGGGACAGGGAGGCGAGGCTATGGCTACACCTTC
>TRBJ2-7|TRBV4-1|-|-
CASSQVRGASSYEQYF
TGCGCCAGCAGCCAAGTACGGGGGGCAAGCTCCTACGAGCAGTACTTC
>TRBJ2-7|TRBV15|-|few
CATSRSRETEQYF
TGTGCCACCAGCAGATCCAGGGAAACCGAGCAGTACTTC
>TRBJ1-1|TRBV7-2|-|-
CASSFDSNTEAFF
TGTGCCAGCAGCTTTGACAGTAACACTGAAGCTTTCTTT
>TRBJ1-2|TRBV11-2|TRBD1|-
CASSSTGPYGYTF
TGTGCCAGCAGCTCGACAGGGCCCTATGGCTACACCTTC
>TRBJ1-5|TRBV5-6|-|-
CASSFTAGGNQPQHF
TGTGCCAGCAGCTTTACCGCGGGGGGCAATCAGCCCCAGCATTTT
>TRBJ2-7|TRBV27|-|-
CASSTGTEQYF
TGTGCCAGCAGTACAGGGACCGAGCAGTACTTC
>TRBJ1-2|TRBV6-5|TRBD1|once
CAVHPGTAYGYTF
TGTGCCGTTCACCCCGGGACAGCCTATGGCTACACCTTC
>TRBJ2-7|TRBV27|TRBD1|-
CASSLGTGRNEQYF
TGTGCCAGCAGTTTAGGGACAGGGCGGAACGAGCAGTACTTC
>TRBJ2-7|TRBV27|-|-
CASSLRAGRISYEQYF
TGTGCCAGCAGTTTACGGGCAGGGCGAATTTCCTACGAGCAGTACTTC
>TRBJ2-1|TRBV2|-|-
CASSDIYNEQFF
TGTGCCAGCAGTGATATCTACAATGAGCAGTTCTTC
>TRBJ1-2|TRBV3-1/TRBV3-2|-|-
CASSQGAGRNGYTF
TGTGCCAGCAGCCAAGGGGCGGGGCGCAATGGCTACACCTTC
>TRBJ1-2|TRBV5-1|-|-
CASSSQRGGEARDYGYTF
TGCGCCAGCAGCTCGCAGAGGGGGGGAGAGGCGAGGGACTATGGCTACACCTTC
>TRBJ1-2|TRBV9|-|-
CASSVAKTGYGYTF
TGTGCCAGCAGCGTAGCTAAGACGGGTTATGGCTACACCTTC
>TRBJ2-2|TRBV28|TRBD1|-
CASSPGGWNTGELFF
TGTGCCAGCAGCCCAGGGGGCTGGAACACCGGGGAGCTGTTTTTT
>TRBJ2-2|TRBV5-1|-|-
CASSLAPNTGELFF
TGCGCCAGCAGCTTGGCTCCGAACACCGGGGAGCTGTTTTTT
>TRBJ2-6|TRBV5-6|-|-
CASSFQGSGANVLTF
TGTGCCAGCAGCTTCCAGGGCTCTGGGGCCAACGTCCTGACTTTC
>TRBJ1-3|TRBV14|-|few
CASSRRLRHSGTSGNTIYF
TGTGCCAGCAGCCGCCGCCTTAGACATTCCGGGACATCTGGAAACACCATATATTTT
>TRBJ1-6|TRBV27|TRBD1|few
CASSWVSGGSSPLHF
TGTGCCAGCAGTTGGGTCTCAGGGGGCAGTTCACCCCTCCACTTT
>TRBJ2-1|TRBV27|-|once
CASSFFGGVEQFF
TGTGCCAGCAGTTTCTTTGGCGGGGTAGAGCAGTTCTTC
>TRBJ2-7|TRBV2|TRBD1|-
CASSERGPPSYEQYF
TGTGCCAGCAGTGAGAGGGGGCCTCCCTCCTACGAGCAGTACTTC
>TRBJ2-7|TRBV20-1|TRBD2|-
CSASWTSSEYEQYF
TGCAGTGCTAGTTGGACTAGCTCCGAATACGAGCAGTACTTC
>TRBJ2-5|TRBV7-6|-|-
CASSFGQQETQYF
TGTGCCAGCAGCTTCGGACAGCAAGAGACCCAGTACTTC
>TRBJ1-2|TRBV2|TRBD1|-
CASSGQGARYGYTF
TGTGCCAGCAGTGGACAGGGGGCGCGTTATGGCTACACCTTC
>TRBJ2-7|TRBV9|-|-
CASSVGSSGNYEQYF
TGTGCCAGCAGTGTTGGAAGTAGCGGTAACTACGAGCAGTACTTC
>TRBJ1-2|TRBV5-4|TRBD1|-
CASSFGQGATNGYTF
TGTGCCAGCAGCTTCGGACAGGGGGCGACTAATGGCTACACCTTC
>TRBJ1-6|TRBV2|-|-
CASSERRQINNSPLHF
TGTGCCAGCAGTGAAAGGAGGCAGATTAATAATTCACCCCTCCACTTT
>TRBJ2-1|TRBV29-1|TRBD2|-
CTTWTSGYNEQFF
TGCACCACCTGGACTAGCGGCTACAATGAGCAGTTCTTC
>TRBJ2-7|TRBV12-3/TRBV12-4|-|-
CASSLGVLYEQYF
TGTGCCAGCAGCCTCGGAGTTTTATACGAGCAGTACTTC